This T cell receptor beta chain was identified in a study of blood T cell repertoires in COVID-19. For the study at large: T cells, B-cell-depleted T cells, or PBMCs supplied cDNA or gDNA.

Here immunoSEQ multiplex PCR was the method, and the copy in TCRdb shows in-frame clones only, minus some. The repertoire holds some 300,000 clones, with roughly 90% as singletons. Cohort placement rested on clinical history that participants reported themselves. Individuals in the exposed group had encountered a COVID-19 case within 2 weeks preceding study entry. Input material: PBMCs or T cells enriched from blood (not recorded which). This clonotype originated in a woman aged 25 to 39 who had been exposed to COVID-19.

CDR3 protein: CASRVQGSTGELFF. The CDR3 region has the DNA TGTGCCAGCAGGGTTCAGGGGAGCACCGGGGAGCTGTTTTTT. The V call is TRBV2, the J call TRBJ2-2; D may be TRBD1 (6 bases). CDR1 and CDR2 from the germline V gene are SNHLY and FYNNEI. The CDR3 contains 14 residues. With 6 bases removed from V and 4 bases from J, the gap between germline ends came to 12 bases.